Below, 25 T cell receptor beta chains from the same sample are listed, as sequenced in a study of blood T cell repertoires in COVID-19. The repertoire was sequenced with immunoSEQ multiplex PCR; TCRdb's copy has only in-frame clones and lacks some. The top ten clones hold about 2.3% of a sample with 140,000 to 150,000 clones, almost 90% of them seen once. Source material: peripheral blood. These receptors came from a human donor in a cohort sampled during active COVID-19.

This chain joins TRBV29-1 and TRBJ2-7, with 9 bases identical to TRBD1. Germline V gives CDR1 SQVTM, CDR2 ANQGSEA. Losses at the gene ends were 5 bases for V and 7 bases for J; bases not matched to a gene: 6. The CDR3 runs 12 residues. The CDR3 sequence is CSVLGQGWEQYF. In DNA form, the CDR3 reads TGCAGCGTTTTAGGACAGGGGTGGGAGCAGTACTTC.

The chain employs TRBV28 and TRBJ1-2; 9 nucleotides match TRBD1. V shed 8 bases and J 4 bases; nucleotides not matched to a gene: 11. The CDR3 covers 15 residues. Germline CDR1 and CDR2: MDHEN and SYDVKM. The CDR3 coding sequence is TGTGCCAGCTATAAGGACGGACAGGGGATCTATGGCTACACCTTC. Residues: CASYKDGQGIYGYTF.

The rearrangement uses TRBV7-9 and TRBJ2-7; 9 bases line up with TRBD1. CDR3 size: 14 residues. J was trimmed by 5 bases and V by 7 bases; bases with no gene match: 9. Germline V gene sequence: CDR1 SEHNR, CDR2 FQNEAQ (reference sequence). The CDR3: CASTPGQGGHEQYF. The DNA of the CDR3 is TGTGCCAGCACACCGGGACAGGGTGGCCACGAGCAGTACTTC.

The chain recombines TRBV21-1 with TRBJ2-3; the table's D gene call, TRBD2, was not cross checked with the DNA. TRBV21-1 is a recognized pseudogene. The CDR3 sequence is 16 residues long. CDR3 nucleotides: TGTGCCAGCAGCAAAAACTTGTGGCGGGAACCAGATACGCAGTATTTT. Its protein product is CASSKNLWREPDTQYF.

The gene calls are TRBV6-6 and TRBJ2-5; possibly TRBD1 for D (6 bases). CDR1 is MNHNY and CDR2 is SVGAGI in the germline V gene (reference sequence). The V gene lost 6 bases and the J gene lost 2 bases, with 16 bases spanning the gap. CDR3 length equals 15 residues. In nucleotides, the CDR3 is TGTGCCAGCAGGAAACCCGGACAGAAACAAGAGACCCAGTACTTC. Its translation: CASRKPGQKQETQYF.

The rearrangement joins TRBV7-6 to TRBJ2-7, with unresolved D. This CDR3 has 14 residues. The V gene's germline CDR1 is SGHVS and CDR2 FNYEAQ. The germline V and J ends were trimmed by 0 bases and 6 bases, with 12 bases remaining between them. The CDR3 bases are TGTGCCAGCAGCTTAGCGCCTGGCAGTCGCGAGCAGTACTTC. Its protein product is CASSLAPGSREQYF.

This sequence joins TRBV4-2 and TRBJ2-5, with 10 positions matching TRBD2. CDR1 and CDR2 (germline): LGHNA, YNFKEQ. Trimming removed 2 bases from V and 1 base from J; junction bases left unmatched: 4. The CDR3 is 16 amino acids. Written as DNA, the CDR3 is TGTGCCAGCAGCCAAAAATGGACTAGCGGCCAAGAGACCCAGTACTTC. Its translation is CASSQKWTSGQETQYF.

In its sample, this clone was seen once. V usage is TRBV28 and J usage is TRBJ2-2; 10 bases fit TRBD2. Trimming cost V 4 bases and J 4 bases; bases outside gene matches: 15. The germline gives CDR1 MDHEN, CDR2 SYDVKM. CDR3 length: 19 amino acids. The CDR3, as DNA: TGTGCCAGCAGTTGGCCGGGACTAGCGCCCCTCGGGGGCACCGGGGAGCTGTTTTTT. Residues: CASSWPGLAPLGGTGELFF.

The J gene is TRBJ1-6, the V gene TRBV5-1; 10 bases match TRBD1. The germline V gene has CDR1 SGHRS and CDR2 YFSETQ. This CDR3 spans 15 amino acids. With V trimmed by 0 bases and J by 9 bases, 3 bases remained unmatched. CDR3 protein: CASSLGQGASSPLHF. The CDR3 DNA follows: TGCGCCAGCAGCTTGGGACAGGGGGCGAGTTCACCCCTCCACTTT.

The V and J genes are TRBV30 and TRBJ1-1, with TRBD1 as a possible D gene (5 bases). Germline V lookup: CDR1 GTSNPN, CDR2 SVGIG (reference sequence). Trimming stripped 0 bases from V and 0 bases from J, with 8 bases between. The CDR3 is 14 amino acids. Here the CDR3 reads CAWSVGRVNTEAFF. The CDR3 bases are TGTGCCTGGAGTGTAGGCAGGGTGAACACTGAAGCTTTCTTT. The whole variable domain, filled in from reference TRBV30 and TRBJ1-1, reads SQTIHQWPATLVQPVGSPLSLECTVEGTSNPNLYWYRQAAGRGLQLLFYSVGIGQISSEVPQNLSASRPQDRQFILSSKKLLLSDSGFYLCAWSVGRVNTEAFFGQGTRLTVV.

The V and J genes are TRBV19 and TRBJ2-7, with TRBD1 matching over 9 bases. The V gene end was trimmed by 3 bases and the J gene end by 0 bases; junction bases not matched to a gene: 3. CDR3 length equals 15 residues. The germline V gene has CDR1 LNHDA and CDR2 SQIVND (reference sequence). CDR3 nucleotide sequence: TGTGCCAGTAGTATTGGACAGGGGACCTCCTACGAGCAGTACTTC. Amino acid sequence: CASSIGQGTSYEQYF.

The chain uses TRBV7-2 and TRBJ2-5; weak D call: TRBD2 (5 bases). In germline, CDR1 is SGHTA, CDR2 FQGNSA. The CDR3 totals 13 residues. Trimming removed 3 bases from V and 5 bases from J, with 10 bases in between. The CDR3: CASSLRLAETQYF. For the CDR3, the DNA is TGTGCCAGCAGCTTGAGGCTAGCTGAGACCCAGTACTTC.

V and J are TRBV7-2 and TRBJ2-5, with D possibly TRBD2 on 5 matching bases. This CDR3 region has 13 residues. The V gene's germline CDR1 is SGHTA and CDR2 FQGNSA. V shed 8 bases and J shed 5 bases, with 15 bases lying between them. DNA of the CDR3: TGTGCCAGCGGGTGGGGAACGGGGGAGACCCAGTACTTC. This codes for CASGWGTGETQYF.

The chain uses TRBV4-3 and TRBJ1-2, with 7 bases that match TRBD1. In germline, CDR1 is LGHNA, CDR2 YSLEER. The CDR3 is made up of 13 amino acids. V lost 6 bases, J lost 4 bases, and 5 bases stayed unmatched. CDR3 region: CASSNQGVYGYTF. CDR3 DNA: TGCGCCAGCAGTAATCAGGGGGTCTATGGCTACACCTTC.

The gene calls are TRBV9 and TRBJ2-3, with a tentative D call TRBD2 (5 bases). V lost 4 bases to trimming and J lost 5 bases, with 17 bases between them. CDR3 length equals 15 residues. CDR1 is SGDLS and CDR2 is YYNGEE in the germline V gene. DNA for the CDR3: TGTGCCAGCAGCTCACCCCTGAGGGCCGGAGATACGCAGTATTTT. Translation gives CASSSPLRAGDTQYF.

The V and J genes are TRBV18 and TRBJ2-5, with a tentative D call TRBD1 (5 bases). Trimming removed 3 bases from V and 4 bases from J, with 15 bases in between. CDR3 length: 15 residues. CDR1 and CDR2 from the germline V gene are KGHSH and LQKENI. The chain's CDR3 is CASSPRVDVGETQYF. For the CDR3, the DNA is TGTGCCAGCTCACCCAGGGTTGACGTGGGAGAGACCCAGTACTTC.

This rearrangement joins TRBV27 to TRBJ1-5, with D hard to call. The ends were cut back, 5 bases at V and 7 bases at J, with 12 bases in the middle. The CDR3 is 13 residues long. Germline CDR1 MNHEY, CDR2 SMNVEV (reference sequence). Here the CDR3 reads CASSAGGMQPQHF. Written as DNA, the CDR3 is TGTGCCAGCAGTGCAGGAGGGATGCAGCCCCAGCATTTT.

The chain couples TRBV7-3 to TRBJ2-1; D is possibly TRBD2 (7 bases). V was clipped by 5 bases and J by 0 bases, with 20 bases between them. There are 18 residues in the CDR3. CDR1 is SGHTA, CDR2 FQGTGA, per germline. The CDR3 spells CASSLGGAAPSSYNEQFF. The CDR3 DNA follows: TGTGCCAGCAGCCTTGGGGGGGCGGCCCCGAGCTCCTACAATGAGCAGTTCTTC.

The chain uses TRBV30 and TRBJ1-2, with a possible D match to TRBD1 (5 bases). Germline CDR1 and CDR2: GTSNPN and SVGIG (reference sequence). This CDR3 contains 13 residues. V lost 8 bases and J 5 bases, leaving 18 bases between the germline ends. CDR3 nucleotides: TGTGCCCTACAAGGAAAAGGGGATTATGGCTACACCTTC. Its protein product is CALQGKGDYGYTF. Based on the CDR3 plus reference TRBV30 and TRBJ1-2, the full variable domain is SQTIHQWPATLVQPVGSPLSLECTVEGTSNPNLYWYRQAAGRGLQLLFYSVGIGQISSEVPQNLSASRPQDRQFILSSKKLLLSDSGFYLCALQGKGDYGYTFGSGTRLTVV.

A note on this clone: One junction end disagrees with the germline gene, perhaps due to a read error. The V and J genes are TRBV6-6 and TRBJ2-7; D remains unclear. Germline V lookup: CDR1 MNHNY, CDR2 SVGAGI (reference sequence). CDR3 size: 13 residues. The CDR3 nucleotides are TGTGCCAGCAGTTACTCGCGGTTAAGTGGAATGGGCTTC. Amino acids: CASSYSRLSGMGF.

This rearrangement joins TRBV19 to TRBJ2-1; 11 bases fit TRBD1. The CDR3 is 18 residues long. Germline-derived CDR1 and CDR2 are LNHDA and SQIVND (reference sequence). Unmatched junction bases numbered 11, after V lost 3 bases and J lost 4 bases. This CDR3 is CASSIQNPDRGLYNEQFF. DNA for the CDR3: TGTGCCAGTAGTATCCAAAACCCGGACAGGGGGCTTTACAATGAGCAGTTCTTC.

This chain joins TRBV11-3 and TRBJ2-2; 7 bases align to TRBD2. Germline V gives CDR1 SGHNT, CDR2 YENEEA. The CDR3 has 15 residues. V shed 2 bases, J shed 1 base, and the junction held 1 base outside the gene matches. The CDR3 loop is CASSLSGKNTGELFF. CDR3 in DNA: TGTGCCAGCAGCTTAAGCGGGAAGAACACCGGGGAGCTGTTTTTT.

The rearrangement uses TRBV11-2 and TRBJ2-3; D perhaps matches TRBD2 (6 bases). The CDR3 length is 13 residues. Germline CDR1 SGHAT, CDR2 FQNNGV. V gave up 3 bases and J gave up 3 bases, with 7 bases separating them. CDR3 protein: CASSFGGTDTQYF. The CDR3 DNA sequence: TGTGCCAGCAGCTTCGGGGGAACAGATACGCAGTATTTT.

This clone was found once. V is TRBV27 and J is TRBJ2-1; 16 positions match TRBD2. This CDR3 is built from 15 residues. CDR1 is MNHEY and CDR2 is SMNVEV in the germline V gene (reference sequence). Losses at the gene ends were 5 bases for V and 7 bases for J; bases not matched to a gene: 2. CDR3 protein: CASSPGLAGGNEQFF. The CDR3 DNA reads TGTGCCAGCAGTCCGGGACTAGCGGGAGGGAATGAGCAGTTCTTC.

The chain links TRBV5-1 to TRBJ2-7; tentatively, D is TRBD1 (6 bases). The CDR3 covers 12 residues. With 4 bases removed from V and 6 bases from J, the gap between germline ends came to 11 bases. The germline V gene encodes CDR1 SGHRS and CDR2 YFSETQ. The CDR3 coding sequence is TGCGCCAGCAGCCTACAGGGCGCCGAGCAGTACTTC. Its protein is CASSLQGAEQYF.